This TCR beta chain was recorded in a study of shared clonotypes between healthy human individuals. Study at large: For every donor, three CD4 naive, three CD4 memory, two CD8 naive and one CD8 memory plates were used.

Nashville, Tennessee was home to all donors, who were Caucasian adults. Trimming cost V 2 bases and J 4 bases, with 12 bases left between them. The CDR3 extends over 15 amino acids. Germline loops: CDR1 MNHNY, CDR2 SVGAGI (reference sequence). The table came from immunoSEQ multiplex PCR; TCRdb's copy has only in-frame clones and leaves some out. The repertoire includes millions of clones, approximately 90% of them detected once, and around 0.14% sits in the top ten. To note about this clone: What it binds is unknown.

Study-level findings and limits: Read depth was anticipated to influence clonotype sharing among donors. Several donors had 4% to 6.5% of their naive CD4 clonotypes in common.

Sequenced sample: naive CD4+ T cells sorted from blood. Subset specified: CD45RA+ positively selected. This receptor was obtained from a man younger than 35 in good health. This chain joins TRBV6-6 and TRBJ1-5; D possibly corresponds to TRBD1 (6 bases). CDR3 in DNA: TGTGCCAGCAGTTACGTCGGGCAGGGGAATCAGCCCCAGCATTTT. Protein: CASSYVGQGNQPQHF.